A single sample is the source of the 32 T cell receptor beta chains below, sequenced in a study of cytomegalovirus exposure and HLA in healthy donors. The PCR ran on 60 Vbeta and 13 Jbeta primers. The protocol was immunoSEQ multiplex PCR, while the TCRdb copy is restricted to in-frame clones and leaves out a portion. The sample consists of 150,000 to 200,000 clones, about four fifths of them appearing once. The sample comprised PBMCs. These receptors were obtained from a male donor in good health and CMV-seronegative.

The chain uses TRBV19 and TRBJ1-2; D gene uncertain. Germline CDR1 and CDR2: LNHDA and SQIVND (reference sequence). V was cut by 3 bases and J by 0 bases, with 20 bases left in between. CDR3 length: 18 residues. The CDR3 region is CASSMSGFERGANYGYTF. The CDR3 DNA reads TGTGCCAGTAGTATGTCGGGGTTTGAGCGGGGAGCTAACTATGGCTACACCTTC.

V usage is TRBV9 and J usage is TRBJ1-2; possibly TRBD1 for D (6 bases). CDR1 and CDR2 from the germline V gene are SGDLS and YYNGEE. The length of the CDR3 is 14 residues. Trimming cost V 4 bases and J 2 bases, with 12 bases left between them. CDR3 sequence: CASSFTGTNYGYTF. The DNA for the CDR3 is TGTGCCAGCAGCTTCACAGGGACCAACTATGGCTACACCTTC.

The chain uses TRBV7-8 and TRBJ1-2; the D gene is possibly TRBD1 (5 bases). Per germline, CDR1 SGHVS and CDR2 FQNEAQ. The V gene lost 0 bases and the J gene lost 7 bases, with 9 bases spanning the gap. The CDR3 loop spans 13 amino acids. DNA of the CDR3: TGTGCCAGCAGCTTAGCCAGGGAGGGTGGCTACACCTTC. Protein product: CASSLAREGGYTF. The full variable domain, in which reference TRBV7-8 and TRBJ1-2 provide the parts outside the CDR3, is GAGVSQSPRYKVAKRGQDVALRCDPISGHVSLFWYQQALGQGPEFLTYFQNEAQLDKSGLPSDRFFAERPEGSVSTLKIQRTQQEDSAVYLCASSLAREGGYTFGSGTRLTVV.

The chain carries TRBV7-2 and TRBJ1-1, with D unclear. CDR1 is SGHTA and CDR2 is FQGNSA in the germline V gene. V lost 5 bases and J lost 0, with 16 bases in between. CDR3 length: 16 amino acids. CDR3 sequence: CASSRYGRTMNTEAFF. The CDR3, as DNA: TGTGCCAGCAGCCGATATGGGCGTACAATGAACACTGAAGCTTTCTTT. Full variable domain (outside the CDR3, taken from reference TRBV7-2 and TRBJ1-1): GAGVSQSPSNKVTEKGKDVELRCDPISGHTALYWYRQSLGQGLEFLIYFQGNSAPDKSGLPSDRFSAERTGGSVSTLTIQRTQQEDSAVYLCASSRYGRTMNTEAFFGQGTRLTVV.

The rearrangement links TRBV6-5 to TRBJ2-7, with no clear D. The CDR3 consists of 13 residues. The V end lost 2 bases, the J end lost 6 bases, and 11 bases lay between the germline ends. Germline CDR1 reads MNHEY; CDR2 reads SVGAGI. CDR3 coding DNA: TGTGCCAGCAGTTACATCCCCAGAGGCGAGCAGTACTTC. Its translation: CASSYIPRGEQYF.

V and J are TRBV6-5 and TRBJ1-1; no clear D. The CDR3 loop spans 14 amino acids. V was cut by 2 bases and J by 1 base, with 8 bases left in between. Germline CDR1 reads MNHEY; CDR2 reads SVGAGI. CDR3 in DNA: TGTGCCAGCAGTTACACAGCTAAGAACACTGAAGCTTTCTTT. It is translated as CASSYTAKNTEAFF.

The genes are TRBV9 and TRBJ2-7, with TRBD2 identical over 8 bases. The CDR3 has 15 amino acids. With V trimmed by 3 bases and J by 6 bases, 11 bases remained unmatched. Germline V gene data show CDR1 as SGDLS and CDR2 as YYNGEE. The CDR3 DNA is TGTGCCAGCAGCGACCAGCGGGGGCCCCAACCCGAGCAGTACTTC. It is translated as CASSDQRGPQPEQYF.

The table lists this clone with a few counts. The chain uses TRBV10-3 and TRBJ1-5, with D possibly matching TRBD1 (6 bases). This CDR3 is 14 amino acids long. The germline V gene has CDR1 ENHRY and CDR2 SYGVKD. V lost 3 bases to trimming and J lost 3 bases, with 9 bases between them. CDR3 amino acids: CAISDEGVNQPQHF. The CDR3 DNA follows: TGTGCCATCAGTGATGAGGGGGTCAATCAGCCCCAGCATTTT.

The rearrangement joins TRBV28 to TRBJ1-1; TRBD1 matches at 8 bases. The CDR3 is 16 amino acids. CDR1 and CDR2 from the germline V gene are MDHEN and SYDVKM. The junction had 8 bases not matched to a gene; V was cut back by 5 bases and J by 0 bases. The CDR3 DNA follows: TGTGCCAGCAGTCCCGGGACAGGAGTCATGAACACTGAAGCTTTCTTT. Its translation: CASSPGTGVMNTEAFF.

The table lists this clone with a few counts. Distinct nucleotide sequences in the sample also encode this CDR3. This chain joins TRBV7-2 and TRBJ2-7, with D perhaps TRBD2 (6 bases). V dropped 5 bases and J dropped 3 bases, with 14 bases sitting between them. The CDR3 sequence is 14 residues long. Germline values: CDR1 SGHTA, CDR2 FQGNSA. CDR3 bases: TGTGCCAGCAGCCCAGGGACCGGGGGCTACGAGCAGTACTTC. Amino acid sequence: CASSPGTGGYEQYF.

The chain combines TRBV6-5 with TRBJ2-2, with 8 positions matching TRBD1. Germline V CDR1 and CDR2: MNHEY, SVGAGI. The CDR3 sequence is 16 residues long. V dropped 2 bases and J dropped 1; count of bases not matched to a gene: 3. CDR3 in amino acids: CASSYPGGLNTGELFF. CDR3 bases: TGTGCCAGCAGTTACCCAGGGGGCCTGAACACCGGGGAGCTGTTTTTT.

V usage is TRBV7-7 and J usage is TRBJ2-5; a possible D gene is TRBD2 (6 bases). V shed 5 bases and J shed 5 bases, with 15 bases lying between them. Germline loops: CDR1 SSHAT, CDR2 FNYEAQ (reference sequence). This CDR3 is 14 amino acids long. CDR3 nucleotide sequence: TGTGCCAGCAGCCTTCTAGCTGGGGGGGAGACCCAGTACTTC. Its protein is CASSLLAGGETQYF.

V gene TRBV6-5 combines with J gene TRBJ2-7, with D unresolved. This CDR3 is built from 14 residues. CDR1 is MNHEY and CDR2 is SVGAGI in the germline V gene. Trimming took off 7 bases at V and 6 bases at J, with 19 bases between the two ends. The CDR3 DNA reads TGTGCCAGCACCCCACTATCGGCTGTAGGCGAGCAGTACTTC. Translating gives CASTPLSAVGEQYF.

This sequence joins TRBV28 and TRBJ2-7, with 7 bases fitting TRBD2. Per germline, CDR1 MDHEN and CDR2 SYDVKM. Trimming took 5 bases from V and 4 from J; bases not matched to a gene: 14. This CDR3 has 16 residues. For the CDR3, the DNA is TGTGCCAGCAGTCCCCCCGTGGTAGCGGGCCTGTACGAGCAGTACTTC. As protein: CASSPPVVAGLYEQYF.

The chain couples TRBV9 to TRBJ2-7; tentative D call: TRBD2 (5 bases). CDR1 SGDLS and CDR2 YYNGEE come from the germline V gene. The CDR3 is made up of 13 amino acids. Trimming took off 0 bases at V and 6 bases at J, with 10 bases between the two ends. The CDR3 loop reads CASSVEERGEQYF. DNA for the CDR3: TGTGCCAGCAGCGTAGAGGAACGGGGCGAGCAGTACTTC.

This chain uses TRBV7-8 with TRBJ2-1; 12 bases line up with TRBD2. Germline CDR1 and CDR2: SGHVS and FQNEAQ. This CDR3 comprises 16 residues. J was trimmed by 2 bases and V by 5 bases; bases with no gene match: 4. The CDR3 region has the DNA TGTGCCAGCAGCAATGGACTAGCGGGAACCTACAATGAGCAGTTCTTC. Encoded protein: CASSNGLAGTYNEQFF.

The chain couples TRBV5-1 to TRBJ2-3, with TRBD1 matching over 7 bases. The CDR3 covers 17 residues. The junction had 14 bases not matched to a gene; V was cut back by 4 bases and J by 3 bases. From germline, CDR1 is SGHRS and CDR2 YFSETQ. The CDR3 region is CASSPEGGGQQTDTQYF. CDR3 sequence (DNA): TGCGCCAGCAGCCCCGAAGGGGGCGGGCAGCAGACAGATACGCAGTATTTT.

The V and J genes are TRBV19 and TRBJ1-1; D is perhaps TRBD1 (6 bases). Germline loops: CDR1 LNHDA, CDR2 SQIVND (reference sequence). V lost 2 bases to trimming and J lost 1 base, with 11 bases between them. The CDR3 is made up of 15 amino acids. The CDR3 spells CASSITGQTNTEAFF. DNA of the CDR3: TGTGCCAGTAGTATAACAGGGCAGACGAACACTGAAGCTTTCTTT. The variable domain in full, with the rest retrieved from reference TRBV19 and TRBJ1-1, is DGGITQSPKYLFRKEGQNVTLSCEQNLNHDAMYWYRQDPGQGLRLIYYSQIVNDFQKGDIAEGYSVSREKKESFPLTVTSAQKNPTAFYLCASSITGQTNTEAFFGQGTRLTVV.

This clone was found a few times. The CDR3 here is CASIAQSTDTQYF. In DNA, the CDR3 is TGTGCCAGTATAGCGCAAAGCACAGATACGCAGTATTTT. The V gene is TRBV27, the J gene TRBJ2-3, with D possibly TRBD2 on 5 matching bases. This CDR3 has 13 residues. Germline-derived CDR1 and CDR2 are MNHEY and SMNVEV (reference sequence). With 9 bases removed from V and 0 bases from J, the gap between germline ends came to 10 bases.

To note about this clone: The junction departs from germline at one end; a sequencing error may be responsible. The CDR3, as DNA: TGCGCCAGCAGCTTGGGACAGGAGAACTATGGCTACCCCTTC. It translates to CASSLGQENYGYPF. The chain couples TRBV5-1 to TRBJ1-2, with a possible D match to TRBD1 (6 bases). Germline V gene data show CDR1 as SGHRS and CDR2 as YFSETQ. CDR3 length: 14 amino acids.

The V call is TRBV25-1, the J call TRBJ2-3; 9 bases match TRBD1. The junction had 5 bases not matched to a gene; V was cut back by 2 bases and J by 8 bases. Germline CDR1 is MGHDK and CDR2 is SYGVNS. The CDR3 length is 14 residues. CDR3 residues: CASSEAGTGRTQYF. The CDR3 DNA sequence: TGTGCCAGCAGTGAAGCCGGGACAGGGCGTACGCAGTATTTT. The full variable domain, with the rest looked up from reference TRBV25-1 and TRBJ2-3, is EADIYQTPRYLVIGTGKKITLECSQTMGHDKMYWYQQDPGMELHLIHYSYGVNSTEKGDLSSESTVSRIRTEHFPLTLESARPSHTSQYLCASSEAGTGRTQYFGPGTRLTVL.

V usage is TRBV2 and J usage is TRBJ2-2; 14 bases align to TRBD2. Germline V gene sequence: CDR1 SNHLY, CDR2 FYNNEI. The CDR3 loop spans 15 amino acids. J was trimmed by 7 bases and V by 7 bases; bases with no gene match: 5. This chain's CDR3 is CASIRTSGGFGELFF. The CDR3 DNA sequence: TGTGCCAGCATTCGGACTAGCGGGGGGTTCGGGGAGCTGTTTTTT.

The chain combines TRBV5-1 with TRBJ2-1; 9 nucleotides line up with TRBD1. Germline V gene lookup returns CDR1 SGHRS and CDR2 YFSETQ. The CDR3 length is 15 residues. The V segment lost 4 bases and the J segment 5 bases; nucleotides outside the gene matches: 7. Here the CDR3 DNA reads TGCGCCAGCAGCCCAGGGACAGGGAGCCACAATGAGCAGTTCTTC. Translated: CASSPGTGSHNEQFF.

CDR3 DNA sequence: TGTGCCAGCAGTGAGAGAGGGGGCGGTGAAAAACTGTTTTTT. Protein sequence: CASSERGGGEKLFF. The V call is TRBV6-1, the J call TRBJ1-4; 7 bases line up with TRBD1. CDR3 length: 14 residues. V lost 3 bases to trimming and J lost 7 bases; unmatched junction nucleotides: 5. Germline V gene lookup returns CDR1 MNHNS and CDR2 SASEGT.

This clone was detected once. The chain uses TRBV6-5 and TRBJ2-3; 8 bases align to TRBD2. Germline assignment: CDR1 MNHEY and CDR2 SVGAGI. Trimming took 8 bases from V and 7 from J; bases not matched to a gene: 5. The CDR3 spans 12 residues. The CDR3 region is CASRGGTNTQYF. CDR3 DNA sequence: TGTGCCAGCCGGGGGGGGACAAATACGCAGTATTTT.

The rearrangement uses TRBV30 and TRBJ2-5; D might be TRBD1 (6 bases). The DNA end lines up better with TRBJ2-7; the J call may be wrong. CDR3 size: 13 residues. In germline, CDR1 is GTSNPN, CDR2 SVGIG (reference sequence). The CDR3 is CAWGGPSSYEQYF. The CDR3 DNA reads TGTGCCTGGGGGGGCCCTAGCTCCTACGAGCAGTACTTC.

V gene TRBV7-6 combines with J gene TRBJ1-6; unclear D gene. Trimming pared 3 bases from V and 5 bases from J, leaving 5 bases between. The germline CDR1 and CDR2 sequences are SGHVS and FNYEAQ. The CDR3 covers 13 residues. The CDR3 nucleotides are TGTGCCAGCAGCTTGGGAGATAATTCACCCCTCCACTTT. Its protein product is CASSLGDNSPLHF. The full variable domain, in which reference TRBV7-6 and TRBJ1-6 provide the parts outside the CDR3, is GAGVSQSPRYKVTKRGQDVALRCDPISGHVSLYWYRQALGQGPEFLTYFNYEAQQDKSGLPNDRFSAERPEGSISTLTIQRTEQRDSAMYRCASSLGDNSPLHFGNGTRLTVT.

This clone was seen just once. The rearrangement joins TRBV11-2 to TRBJ2-7; no clear D gene. The germline V gene has CDR1 SGHAT and CDR2 FQNNGV. The CDR3 totals 16 residues. The V end lost 2 bases, the J end lost 0 bases, and 14 bases lay between the germline ends. DNA of the CDR3: TGTGCCAGCAGCTTAACCCCTCAGGCCAGCTCCTACGAGCAGTACTTC. It is translated as CASSLTPQASSYEQYF.

The V and J genes are TRBV6-1 and TRBJ2-5; D possibly corresponds to TRBD1 (6 bases). The ends were cut back, 4 bases at V and 4 bases at J, with 10 bases in the middle. The CDR3 is 13 amino acids. The germline CDR1 and CDR2 sequences are MNHNS and SASEGT. Written as DNA, the CDR3 is TGTGCCAGCAGTGTTCGCAGGGGAGAGACCCAGTACTTC. Translated: CASSVRRGETQYF.

This clone was detected only a few times. J is TRBJ2-7 and V is TRBV6-1; 7 bases are shared with TRBD1. Germline V gene data show CDR1 as MNHNS and CDR2 as SASEGT. Trimming cost V 8 bases and J 1 base; bases outside gene matches: 11. This CDR3 region has 15 residues. For the CDR3, the DNA is TGTGCCAGCTACGACCCCGGGACAGAGTCCTACGAGCAGTACTTC. It encodes CASYDPGTESYEQYF.

This clone occurred once. One end of the junction does not line up with germline, which may come from a read error. The V gene is TRBV28, the J gene TRBJ2-6, with D possibly matching TRBD1 (6 bases). The CDR3 is 18 amino acids. Germline V gives CDR1 MDHEN, CDR2 SYDVKM. The CDR3 region is CVSSPTKKAGVGANVLTF. CDR3 DNA sequence: TGTGTCAGCAGTCCCACTAAAAAGGCAGGGGTCGGGGCCAACGTCCTGACTTTC. Using reference TRBV28 and TRBJ2-6 for the parts outside the CDR3, the full variable domain is DVKVTQSSRYLVKRTGEKVFLECVQDMDHENMFWYRQDPGLGLRLIYFSYDVKMKEKGDIPEGYSVSREKKERFSLILESASTNQTSMYLCVSSPTKKAGVGANVLTFGAGSRLTVL.

Here the CDR3 reads CASSTPGLAGGEQFF. CDR3 nucleotide sequence: TGTGCCAGCAGCACCCCGGGACTAGCGGGGGGGGAGCAGTTCTTC. The chain has TRBV21-1 and TRBJ2-1; no check of the table's D call, TRBD2, against the DNA was made. TRBV21-1 is a recognized pseudogene. The CDR3 sequence is 15 residues long.